This is a list of T cell receptor beta chains from one sample in a study of T cells in Graves' hyperthyroidism and ophthalmopathy. TCRdb redid the calling of the multiplex PCR reads with MiXCR, one entry per CDR3 protein. The table has around 520,000 distinct CDR3 sequences, around 24% seen once; the top ten hold around 11%. Material: blood. The receptors were gathered from a woman under 40 with Graves' ophthalmopathy. Each CDR3 is given with its conserved first and last residue. A D gene is named only where the DNA matches it firmly. Clone size is stated in some rows and not others, as once, few, many or a class when expanded.

J gene	D gene	V gene	clone size	CDR3 DNA	CDR3 protein
TRBJ2-7	.	TRBV6-5	.	TGTGCCAGCAGTTTTAGCGGGACAGCGACCGGGTACGAGCAGTACTTC	CASSFSGTATGYEQYF
TRBJ2-7	TRBD2	TRBV6-1	few	TGTGCCAGCAGTGCGGGGGGGCTGCTAAGCTCCTACGAGCAGTACTTC	CASSAGGLLSSYEQYF
TRBJ1-1	.	TRBV20-1	many	TGCAGTGCTTCCAGGAACACTGAAGCTTTCTTT	CSASRNTEAFF
TRBJ2-5	TRBD1	TRBV30	.	TGTGCCTGGGGAGAGCTGGGACAGGGGGCAGAGACCCAGTACTTC	CAWGELGQGAETQYF
TRBJ2-7	TRBD2	TRBV20-1	.	TGCAGTGCTAGAACCACTAGCGGGATGGCCTACGAGCAGTACTTC	CSARTTSGMAYEQYF
TRBJ1-2	.	TRBV27	.	TGTACCAGCACTTCTTTTGGGGCCTACGGCTACACCTTC	CTSTSFGAYGYTF
TRBJ1-5	.	TRBV19	.	TGTGCCAGTACGAATATCGCAAACTGGGGCAATCAGCCCCAGCATTTT	CASTNIANWGNQPQHF
TRBJ1-3	.	TRBV6-5	few	TGTGCCAGCTGGACCCGACGGAACTCTGGAAACACCATATATTTT	CASWTRRNSGNTIYF
TRBJ1-5	.	TRBV6-1	many	TGTGCCAGCAGTGAAGCGCTTCGGTTGAATCAGCCCCAGCATTTT	CASSEALRLNQPQHF
TRBJ2-7	TRBD1	TRBV7-3	many	TGTGCCAGCAGCTTAACGGGACAGGGGGCCTCTCAGCAGTACTTC	CASSLTGQGASQQYF
TRBJ1-1	.	TRBV20-1	.	TGCAGTGCTAGGGGGAGGGTTCTGAACACTGAAGCTTTCTTT	CSARGRVLNTEAFF
TRBJ2-7	.	TRBV7-8	.	TGTGCCAGCACCCTTAGGCGGGGGCAGGGCCGCTACGAGCAGTACTTC	CASTLRRGQGRYEQYF
TRBJ1-2	.	TRBV29-1	many	TGCAGCGTTGGACAGGAGTATGGCTACACCTTC	CSVGQEYGYTF
TRBJ2-7	TRBD1	TRBV15	.	TGTGCCACCAGCAACCCCGGGACAGGGCTCTCCTACGAGCAGTACTTC	CATSNPGTGLSYEQYF
TRBJ2-5	.	TRBV19	many	TGTGCCAGTAGTATAGAAGAGTGGGGACCCCCCGGGTCCCAGTACTTC	CASSIEEWGPPGSQYF
TRBJ2-2	TRBD2	TRBV10-3	few	TGTGCCATCAAAGGAGCGGGAGCTAAGAACACCGGGGAGCTGTTTTTT	CAIKGAGAKNTGELFF
TRBJ1-5	.	TRBV6-1	many	TGTGCCAGCAGTGCCGGGACTGGCAATCAGCCCCAGCATTTT	CASSAGTGNQPQHF
TRBJ1-2	TRBD1	TRBV10-3	many	TGTGCCATCAGTGAGTTGGACAGGGGAAGTGGCTACACCTTC	CAISELDRGSGYTF
TRBJ1-2	.	TRBV5-1	many	TGCGCCAGCAGCTTTGGGCTAGCAGGATTTAACTATGGCTACACCTTC	CASSFGLAGFNYGYTF
TRBJ2-7	TRBD1	TRBV27	many	TGTGCCAGCAGTTTATCGGACAGGGCCTACGAGCAGTACTTC	CASSLSDRAYEQYF
TRBJ2-5	.	TRBV11-2	many	TGTGCCAGCAGCTTATCGGCAGCATCCCAAGAGACCCAGTACTTC	CASSLSAASQETQYF
TRBJ1-3	.	TRBV27	many	TGTGCCAGCAGTTTAATGGGACCTGGAAACACCATATATTTT	CASSLMGPGNTIYF
TRBJ1-2	.	TRBV2	once	TGTGCCAGCAGAACCGGGGTAGCCCATGGCTACACCTTC	CASRTGVAHGYTF
TRBJ2-5	.	TRBV5-1	.	TGCGCCAGCAGCTCTCGGGCCAAGGCGGGAGAGACCCAGTACTTC	CASSSRAKAGETQYF
TRBJ1-6	.	TRBV7-2	many	TGTGCCAGCAGCTTACGGGGGCGGTCCTATAATTCACCCCTCCACTTT	CASSLRGRSYNSPLHF
TRBJ1-2	.	TRBV3-1	many	TGTGCCAGCAGCCAATTGACCCAGACAGGTGTGTATGGCTACACCTTC	CASSQLTQTGVYGYTF
TRBJ1-5	TRBD1	TRBV4-1	few	TGCGCCAGCAGCCAAGGGTGGGACAGGGGGGCGACCCAGCATTTT	CASSQGWDRGATQHF
TRBJ2-5	TRBD2	TRBV6-1	few	TGTGCCAGCAGCGCCGGGACTAGCGAGCAGACCCAGTACTTC	CASSAGTSEQTQYF
TRBJ1-1	.	TRBV18	.	TGTGCCAGCTCGTCGACGAACATGAACACTGAAGCTTTCTTT	CASSSTNMNTEAFF
TRBJ1-1	.	TRBV19	many	TGTGCCAGTAAGGAACAGGGTGGAACTGAAGCTTTCTTT	CASKEQGGTEAFF
TRBJ2-5	.	TRBV6-1	.	TGTGCCAGCAGGGGGGCCCAGGGGTTACAAGAGACCCAGTACTTC	CASRGAQGLQETQYF
TRBJ1-5	TRBD1	TRBV27	many	TGTGCCAGCAGTCCGGATGGACAGGGGGTACGACCCCAGCATTTT	CASSPDGQGVRPQHF
TRBJ1-2	.	TRBV29-1	many	TGCAGCGCCGTGGACAGCTTTAACTATGGCTACACCTTC	CSAVDSFNYGYTF
TRBJ2-5	.	TRBV11-2	many	TGTGCCAGCAGCCCCGGGACACATAAAGAGACCCAGTACTTC	CASSPGTHKETQYF
TRBJ2-7	.	TRBV13	many	TGTGCCAGCAGCTTAGCGTTCTTCGACTCCTACGAGCAGTACTTC	CASSLAFFDSYEQYF
TRBJ1-5	.	TRBV2	many	TGTGCCAGCAGTGATGGCAGGGGAGATCAGCCCCAGCATTTT	CASSDGRGDQPQHF
TRBJ2-5	.	TRBV10-3	.	TGTGCCATCAGTGAGAGCCGCCTAGCTAAGGGAGAGACCCAGTACTTC	CAISESRLAKGETQYF
TRBJ1-1	.	TRBV19	few	TGTGCCAGTAGTATGGGCGGGCGAGCTTTCTTT	CASSMGGRAFF
TRBJ2-5	TRBD2	TRBV20-1	many	TGCAGTGCCCCCAGGCGGACTAGAGGGTTCCAAGAGACCCAGTACTTC	CSAPRRTRGFQETQYF
TRBJ2-3	TRBD2	TRBV12-3/TRBV12-4	few	TGTGCCAGCAGTCCAGTAGCGGGAGGGCGCACAGATACGCAGTATTTT	CASSPVAGGRTDTQYF
TRBJ1-2	.	TRBV6-5	many	TGTGCCAGCAGTTACTCCAGGCAGGGGAAGGCTCAAGGCTACACCTTC	CASSYSRQGKAQGYTF
TRBJ1-2	.	TRBV4-1	.	TGCGCCAGCAGCCAAGTGAGAGGATCTAACTATGGCTACACCTTC	CASSQVRGSNYGYTF
TRBJ2-2	TRBD1	TRBV6-4	.	TGTGCCAGCAGAGGACAGGGCGGCGGGGAGCTGTTTTTT	CASRGQGGGELFF
TRBJ2-7	.	TRBV11-2	many	TGTGCCAGCAGCCCTGACAGGCTCTCCTACGAGCAGTACTTC	CASSPDRLSYEQYF
TRBJ2-2	TRBD2	TRBV9	few	TGTGCCAGCAGCGCCCCGGGGGAGGGTGGCGACACCGGGGAGCTGTTTTTT	CASSAPGEGGDTGELFF
TRBJ2-5	TRBD2	TRBV30	many	TGTGCGGTGGACCCGGGGGGAGAGACCCAGTACTTC	CAVDPGGETQYF
TRBJ2-5	TRBD1	TRBV7-9	few	TGTGCCAGCAGCCAGGGGGACGGAAGGAGAGAGACCCAGTACTTC	CASSQGDGRRETQYF
TRBJ1-1	.	TRBV10-3	.	TGTGCCATCAGTGTCTACAGGCAAAACACTGAAGCTTTCTTT	CAISVYRQNTEAFF
TRBJ2-5	TRBD2	TRBV12-3/TRBV12-4	.	TGTGCCAGCCGTAGCGGGGGGGTGGAGACCCAGTACTTC	CASRSGGVETQYF
TRBJ1-1	.	TRBV30	.	TGTGCCTGGAGTAGCGGAGTTGCGGGGCTTGAAGCTTTCTTT	CAWSSGVAGLEAFF
TRBJ2-2	.	TRBV2	many	TGTGCCAGCAGTGACAAGTATCCCGGGGAGCTGTTTTTT	CASSDKYPGELFF
TRBJ2-7	.	TRBV5-1	.	TGCGCCAGCAGCTCGACAGAGCCCTACGAGCAGTACTTC	CASSSTEPYEQYF
TRBJ1-2	TRBD1	TRBV6-1	once	TGTGCCACCAGTGAAGCTACCGGGACAGGGGATGGCTACACCTTC	CATSEATGTGDGYTF
TRBJ2-7	TRBD2	TRBV20-1	few	TGCAGTGCTAGAGATTTGGCGCGGGAGTGGACCTACGAGCAGTACTTC	CSARDLAREWTYEQYF
TRBJ2-3	.	TRBV6-5	many	TGTGCCAGCAGTTACTCCCGCAGCACAGATACGCAGTATTTT	CASSYSRSTDTQYF
TRBJ2-5	.	TRBV11-2	.	TGTGCCAGCAGCCAAGGACAGTACCAAGAGACCCAGTACTTC	CASSQGQYQETQYF
TRBJ1-2	TRBD1	TRBV6-9	many	TGTGCCAGCAGTTATCCGTACTACGAGTGGGGGGACAGGGGGCCTCCTAGGGGCTACACCTTC	CASSYPYYEWGDRGPPRGYTF
TRBJ1-3	.	TRBV16	many	TGTGCCAGCAGCCAATACGGACGGTTCTCTGGAAACACCATATATTTT	CASSQYGRFSGNTIYF